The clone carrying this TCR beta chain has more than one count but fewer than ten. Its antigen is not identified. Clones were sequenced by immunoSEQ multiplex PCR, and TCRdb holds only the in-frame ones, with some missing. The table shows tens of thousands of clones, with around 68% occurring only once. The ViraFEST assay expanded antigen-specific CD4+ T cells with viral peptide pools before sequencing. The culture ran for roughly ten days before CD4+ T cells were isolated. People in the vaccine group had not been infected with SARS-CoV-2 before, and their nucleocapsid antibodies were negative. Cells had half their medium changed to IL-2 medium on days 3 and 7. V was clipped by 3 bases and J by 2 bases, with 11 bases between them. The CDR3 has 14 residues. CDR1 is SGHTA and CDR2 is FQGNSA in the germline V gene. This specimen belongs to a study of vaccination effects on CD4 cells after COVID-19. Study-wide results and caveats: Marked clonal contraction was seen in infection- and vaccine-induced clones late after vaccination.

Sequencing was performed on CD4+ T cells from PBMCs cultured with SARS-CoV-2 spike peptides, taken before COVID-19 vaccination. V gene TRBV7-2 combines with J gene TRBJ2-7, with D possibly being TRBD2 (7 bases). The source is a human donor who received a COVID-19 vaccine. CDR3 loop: CASSFTGTTYEQYF. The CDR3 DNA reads TGTGCCAGCAGCTTCACAGGGACTACCTACGAGCAGTACTTC. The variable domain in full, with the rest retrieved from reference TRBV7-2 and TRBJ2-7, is GAGVSQSPSNKVTEKGKDVELRCDPISGHTALYWYRQSLGQGLEFLIYFQGNSAPDKSGLPSDRFSAERTGGSVSTLTIQRTQQEDSAVYLCASSFTGTTYEQYFGPGTRLTVT.